The following is a TCR beta chain sequence with its context. What it recognizes is unknown. 5' RACE with UMI labels generated the TRB cDNA libraries. Using the 5' RACE reads, TCRdb records one entry per CDR3 protein without DNA. The table lists some 54,000 distinct CDR3 sequences. CDR3 size: 14 residues. The germline V gene has CDR1 SGDLS and CDR2 YYNGEE. The data belong to a study of CXCR3-negative and CXCR3-positive naive CD8 T cells. Study conclusions and caveats: Compared with CXCR3-negative naive cells, CXCR3-positive naive cells showed more hydrophobic TRB CDR3s. Partly lower CXCR3 expression followed cryopreservation, and most assays relied on fresh PBMCs.

Sequenced: naive CXCR3+ CD8+ T cells from blood. Subset: CD45RO-CCR7+CD27+CD95- naive CD8+ T cells expressing CXCR3 (TNR3+). The chain has TRBV9 and TRBJ2-7; TCRdb calls TRBD1, which cannot be checked without DNA. The source is a human donor in good health. Some clones in this sample may be carry-over from other donors' samples. The chain's CDR3 is CASSPGQGTHEQYF. The entire variable domain, with the rest obtained from reference TRBV9 and TRBJ2-7, is as follows: DSGVTQTPKHLITATGQRVTLRCSPRSGDLSVYWYQQSLDQGLQFLIQYYNGEERAKGNILERFSAQQFPDLHSELNLSSLELGDSALYFCASSPGQGTHEQYFGPGTRLTVT.